A single TCR beta chain is shown here with its context. Its antigen is not known. It was by 5'RACE template switching with UMIs that TCR beta cDNA was made. TCRdb reprocessed the 5' RACE reads, with one entry per CDR3 protein and no DNA. The sample's table shows approximately 15,000 distinct CDR3 sequences. This sample is drawn from a study of T cells expressing NK-cell markers. General observations from the study: Dominant NKG2C+ clonotypes in roughly 6 donors made up about 1.0-7.5% of CD8+ T cells.

The TCR sequence derives from a man aged 18 to 70 in good health. The sequenced material came from blood T cells: a sorted CD56 or NKG2C T cell subset, CD4+ or CD8+ T cells, or bulk PBMC T cells (not recorded which).

The CDR3 sequence: CASSSGLSETQYF. The rearrangement joins TRBV7-2 to TRBJ2-5. CDR3 length: 13 amino acids. Germline CDR1 reads SGHTA; CDR2 reads FQGNSA.